A selection of T cell receptor beta chains follows, all from one sample in a study of blood T cell repertoires in COVID-19. Produced via immunoSEQ multiplex PCR; TCRdb's table is partial and in-frame only. Of some 200,000 clones in the sample, about four fifths were seen once. The sequenced material came from PBMCs or T cells enriched from blood (not recorded which). Receptors were obtained from a woman aged 45-65 years with acute COVID-19. Both conserved end residues are part of each CDR3. The D gene is left open where the match is weak. A row's size may be missing; if present it is once, few, many or a size class.

D: TRBD2; V: TRBV6-1; J: TRBJ2-1; size: .; DNA: TGTGCCAGCAGTGGAACCATAGCGGGAGGTCTCTACAATGAGCAGTTCTTC; CDR3: CASSGTIAGGLYNEQFF
D: .; V: TRBV28; J: TRBJ1-3; size: .; DNA: TGTGCCAGCAGTTCCCCGACAAGGATGGGAAACACCATATATTTT; CDR3: CASSSPTRMGNTIYF
D: .; V: TRBV21-1; J: TRBJ2-1; size: .; DNA: TGTGCCAGCAGCCCTCGCCGGGACTTCTGGCAGTTCTTC; CDR3: CASSPRRDFWQFF
D: .; V: TRBV28; J: TRBJ2-5; size: once; DNA: TGTGCCAGCAGTTTACTACAGGAGGAGACCCAGTACTTC; CDR3: CASSLLQEETQYF
D: TRBD1; V: TRBV4-1; J: TRBJ2-5; size: .; DNA: TGCGCCAGCAGCCAAGACAGGGGGCCGGAGACCCAGTACTTC; CDR3: CASSQDRGPETQYF
D: .; V: TRBV28; J: TRBJ1-1; size: .; DNA: TGTGCCAGCAGTTTACTAACAGGGACTGAAGCTTTCTTT; CDR3: CASSLLTGTEAFF
D: .; V: TRBV7-2; J: TRBJ1-5; size: .; DNA: TGTGCCAGCAGCTTAGTCATGAATCAGCCCCAGCATTTT; CDR3: CASSLVMNQPQHF
D: .; V: TRBV18; J: TRBJ1-5; size: few; DNA: TGTGCCAGCTCCCTTTATAGCAATCAGCCCCAGCATTTT; CDR3: CASSLYSNQPQHF
D: TRBD1; V: TRBV6-2/TRBV6-3; J: TRBJ1-2; size: once; DNA: TGTGCCAGCAGTTCCGGGACAGGGCTAGGAGGCTACACCTTC; CDR3: CASSSGTGLGGYTF
D: .; V: TRBV6-2/TRBV6-3; J: TRBJ1-4; size: .; DNA: TGTGCCAGCAGCACCGGAGGGGCAACTAATGAAAAACTGTTTTTT; CDR3: CASSTGGATNEKLFF
D: .; V: TRBV5-6; J: TRBJ1-6; size: once; DNA: TGTGCCAGCAGCTTGGCGTTGGGGCGGAATTCACCCCTCCACTTT; CDR3: CASSLALGRNSPLHF
D: TRBD1; V: TRBV15; J: TRBJ1-5; size: few; DNA: TGTGCCACCAGCAGCCCTGGGACAGACTATAGCAATCAGCCCCAGCATTTT; CDR3: CATSSPGTDYSNQPQHF
D: .; V: TRBV4-2; J: TRBJ2-7; size: .; DNA: TGTGCCAGCAGCCAAGGGCAGGGGGGCGAGCAGTACTTC; CDR3: CASSQGQGGEQYF
D: TRBD2; V: TRBV7-2; J: TRBJ2-5; size: .; DNA: TGTGCCAGCAGCTTGACATCTAGCGGGGGAGGAGAGACCCAGTACTTC; CDR3: CASSLTSSGGGETQYF